This TCR beta chain came from a study of T cell changes during pregnancy in multiple sclerosis. The data were produced by immunoSEQ multiplex PCR, yet TCRdb's version contains in-frame clones alone and is incomplete. The data contain tens of thousands of clones, 92% of them seen just once; the ten biggest clones take up 1.5% to 2%. V shed 0 bases and J shed 0 bases, with 18 bases lying between them. The germline CDR1 and CDR2 sequences are MRHNA and SNTAGT. The CDR3 runs 20 residues. The clonotype was recovered from a female donor in good health, enrolled as a control in a pregnancy study. The sample consisted of peripheral blood, taken in the first trimester of pregnancy. The chain uses TRBV6-4 and TRBJ2-6, with D maybe TRBD2 (6 bases). The CDR3 sequence is CASSDSIRLAGFSGANVLTF. CDR3 DNA: TGTGCCAGCAGTGACTCGATCAGGCTGGCGGGATTCTCTGGGGCCAACGTCCTGACTTTC.